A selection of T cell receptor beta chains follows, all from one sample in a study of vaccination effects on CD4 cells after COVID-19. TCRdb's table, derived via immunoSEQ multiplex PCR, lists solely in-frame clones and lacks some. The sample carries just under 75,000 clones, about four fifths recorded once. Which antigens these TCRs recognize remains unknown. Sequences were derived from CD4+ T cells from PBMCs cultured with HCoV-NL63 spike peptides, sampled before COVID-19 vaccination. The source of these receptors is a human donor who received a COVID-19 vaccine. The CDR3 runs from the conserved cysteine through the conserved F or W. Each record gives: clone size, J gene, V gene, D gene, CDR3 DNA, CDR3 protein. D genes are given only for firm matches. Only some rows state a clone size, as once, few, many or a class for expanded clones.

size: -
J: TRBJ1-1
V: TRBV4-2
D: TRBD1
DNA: TGTGCCAGCAGAGACCTTTTAACAGGGGTGAACACTGAAGCTTTCTTT
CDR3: CASRDLLTGVNTEAFF

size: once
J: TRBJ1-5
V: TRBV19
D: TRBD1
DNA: TGTGCCAGTAAGCCCGGGACAGAGGTTATGTCCCAGCATTTT
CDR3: CASKPGTEVMSQHF

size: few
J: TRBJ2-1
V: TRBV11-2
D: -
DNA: TGTGCCAGCAGCTTAGACAGGGGAAATGAGCAGTTCTTC
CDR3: CASSLDRGNEQFF

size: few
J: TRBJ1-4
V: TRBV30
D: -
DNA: TGTGCCTGGAGGGCAGACAGGAATGAAAAACTGTTTTTT
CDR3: CAWRADRNEKLFF

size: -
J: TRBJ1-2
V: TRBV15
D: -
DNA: TGTGCCACCAGCAGAGATTTCGCACAGGGCAGCTATGGCTACACCTTC
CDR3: CATSRDFAQGSYGYTF

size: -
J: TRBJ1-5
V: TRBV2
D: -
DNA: TGTGCCAGCAGTGAGAGCAATCAGCCCCAGCATTTT
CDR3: CASSESNQPQHF

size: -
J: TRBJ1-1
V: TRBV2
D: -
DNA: TGTGCCAGCAAAGGTCGAGACACTGAAGCTTTCTTT
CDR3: CASKGRDTEAFF

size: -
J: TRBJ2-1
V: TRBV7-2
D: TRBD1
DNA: TGTGCCAGCAGCTCACGGGACAGGGGTACCAATGAGCAGTTCTTC
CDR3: CASSSRDRGTNEQFF

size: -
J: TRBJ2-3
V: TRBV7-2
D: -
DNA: TGTGCCAGCAGCTCACAGGGTTTGAATACGCAGTATTTT
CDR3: CASSSQGLNTQYF

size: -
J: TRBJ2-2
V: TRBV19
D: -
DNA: TGTGCCAGTACCGAGAGGATGGACGGGGAGCTGTTTTTT
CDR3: CASTERMDGELFF

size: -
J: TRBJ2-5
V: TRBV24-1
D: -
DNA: TGTGCCACCAGTGATCGGCGGGGGCCGGAGACCCAGTACTTC
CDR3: CATSDRRGPETQYF

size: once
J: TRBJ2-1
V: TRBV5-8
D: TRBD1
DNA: TGTGCCAGCCCCGGGACAGGGGGCTACAATGAGCAGTTCTTC
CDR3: CASPGTGGYNEQFF

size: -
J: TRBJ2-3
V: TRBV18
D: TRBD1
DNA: TGTGCCAGCTCGCGCGGCTTGGGACAGGGGACCGCGGATACGCAGTATTTT
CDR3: CASSRGLGQGTADTQYF

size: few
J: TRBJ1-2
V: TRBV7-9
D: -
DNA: TGTGCCAGCAGCGCCTGGACGGTTAACTATGGCTACACCTTC
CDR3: CASSAWTVNYGYTF

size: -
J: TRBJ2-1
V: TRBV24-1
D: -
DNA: TGTGCCACCAGTGATTTGGCACAGGGCTCCTACAATGAGCAGTTCTTC
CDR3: CATSDLAQGSYNEQFF

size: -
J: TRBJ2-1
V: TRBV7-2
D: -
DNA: TGTGCCAGCAGCTTAATGAATGAGCAGTTCTTC
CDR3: CASSLMNEQFF

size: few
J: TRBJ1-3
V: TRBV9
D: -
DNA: TGTGCCAGCAGCGCCATACCTCGCGGGATTGGAAACACCATATATTTT
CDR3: CASSAIPRGIGNTIYF

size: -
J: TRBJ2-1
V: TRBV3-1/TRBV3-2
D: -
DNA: TGTGCCAGCAGCCCAGGGGGGGGCGGGTCCTACAATGAGCAGTTCTTC
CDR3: CASSPGGGGSYNEQFF

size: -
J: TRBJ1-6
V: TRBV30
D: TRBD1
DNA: TGTGCCTGGAGTAGATGGACAGGCTATAATTCACCCCTCCACTTT
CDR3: CAWSRWTGYNSPLHF

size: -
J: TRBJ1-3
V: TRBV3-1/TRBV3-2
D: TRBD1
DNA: TGTGCCAGCAGCCGACAGGGGGCTGTTGGAAACACCATATATTTT
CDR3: CASSRQGAVGNTIYF

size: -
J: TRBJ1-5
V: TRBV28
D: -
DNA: TGTGCCAGCAAACTGTGGGGACTCAATCAGCCCCAGCATTTT
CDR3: CASKLWGLNQPQHF

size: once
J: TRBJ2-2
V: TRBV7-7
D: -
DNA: TGTGCCAGCAGCTCAGGGAGGGGGGGCACCGGGGAGCTGTTTTTT
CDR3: CASSSGRGGTGELFF

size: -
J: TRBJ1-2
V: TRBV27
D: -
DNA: TGTGCCAGCAGTTTTGGCAGGGAGCGGGATAACTATGGCTACACCTTC
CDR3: CASSFGRERDNYGYTF

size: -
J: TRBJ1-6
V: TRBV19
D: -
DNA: TGTGCCAGTAGTATGTACAAGGGTAATTCACCCCTCCACTTT
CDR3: CASSMYKGNSPLHF

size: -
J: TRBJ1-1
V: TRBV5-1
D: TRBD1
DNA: TGCGCCAGCAGCGACAGGGGTTTCGTGAACACTGAAGCTTTCTTT
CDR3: CASSDRGFVNTEAFF

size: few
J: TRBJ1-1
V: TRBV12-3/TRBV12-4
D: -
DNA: TGTGCCAGCAGTTTTTGGGGGAACACTGAAGCTTTCTTT
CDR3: CASSFWGNTEAFF

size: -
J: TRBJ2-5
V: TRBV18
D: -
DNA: TGTGCCAGCTCACCAAGAAACGGTGAGACCCAGTACTTC
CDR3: CASSPRNGETQYF

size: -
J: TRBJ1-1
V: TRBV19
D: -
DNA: TGTGCCAGTACTACCCGGTGGGTCTTGAACACTGAAGCTTTCTTT
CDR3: CASTTRWVLNTEAFF

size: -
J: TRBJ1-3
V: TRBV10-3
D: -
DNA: TGTGCCATCAGAATGGTCGCAGGAAACACCATATATTTT
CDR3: CAIRMVAGNTIYF

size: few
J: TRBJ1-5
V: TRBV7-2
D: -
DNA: TGTGCCAGCAGCTTAGTCCGAGGGGTAAATCAGCCCCAGCATTTT
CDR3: CASSLVRGVNQPQHF

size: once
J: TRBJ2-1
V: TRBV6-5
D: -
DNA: TGTGCCACGGCCGGGACCATAGGGGGTGAGCAGTTCTTC
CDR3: CATAGTIGGEQFF

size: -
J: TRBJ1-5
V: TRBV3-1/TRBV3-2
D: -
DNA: TGTGCCAGCAGCCAGTCAATAGGGGATCAGCCCCAGCATTTT
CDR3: CASSQSIGDQPQHF

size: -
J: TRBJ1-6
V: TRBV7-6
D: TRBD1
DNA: TGTGCCAGCAGCCCGGGACAGGGTAAAAATTCACCCCTCCACTTT
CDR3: CASSPGQGKNSPLHF

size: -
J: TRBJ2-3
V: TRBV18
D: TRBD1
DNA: TGTGCCAGCTCACCACTAATCGGACAGGGGCCGGATACGCAGTATTTT
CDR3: CASSPLIGQGPDTQYF

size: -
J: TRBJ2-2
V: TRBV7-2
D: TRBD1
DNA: TGTGCCAGCAGCTTAGTCGGCAGGGGGCACTCTGGGGAGCTGTTTTTT
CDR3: CASSLVGRGHSGELFF

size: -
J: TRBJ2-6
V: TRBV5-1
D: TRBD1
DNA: TGCGCCAGCAGCACCGGGACAGGTGGGTCTGGGGCCAACGTCCTGACTTTC
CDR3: CASSTGTGGSGANVLTF

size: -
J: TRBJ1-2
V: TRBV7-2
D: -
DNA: TGTGCCAGCGCTACGGGACGGGGAAACTATGGCTACACCTTC
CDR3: CASATGRGNYGYTF

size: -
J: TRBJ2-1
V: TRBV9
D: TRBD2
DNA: TGTGCCAGCAGCGTCTCAGCGGGGTACTACAATGAGCAGTTCTTC
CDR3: CASSVSAGYYNEQFF

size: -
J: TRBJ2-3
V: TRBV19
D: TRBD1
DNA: TGTGCCAGCAGACATTATCGGGACAGTATCCCAGATACGCAGTATTTT
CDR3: CASRHYRDSIPDTQYF

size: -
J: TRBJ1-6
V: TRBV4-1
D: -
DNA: TGCGCCAGCAGCCAAGGGGCAGCCTCCTATAATTCACCCCTCCACTTT
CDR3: CASSQGAASYNSPLHF

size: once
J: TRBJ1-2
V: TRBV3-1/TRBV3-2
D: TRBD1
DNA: TGTGCCAGCAGCCCTTCGAGACAGGGGATTACCTATGGCTACACCTTC
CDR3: CASSPSRQGITYGYTF

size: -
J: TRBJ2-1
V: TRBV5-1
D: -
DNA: TGCGCCAGCAGCTACGACATTTACAATGAGCAGTTCTTC
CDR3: CASSYDIYNEQFF

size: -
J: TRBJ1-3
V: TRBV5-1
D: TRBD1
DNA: TGCGCCAGCAGCCCCGCCGGGACAGGGTTCGGAAACACCATATATTTT
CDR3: CASSPAGTGFGNTIYF

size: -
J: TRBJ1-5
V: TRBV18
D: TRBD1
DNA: TGTGCCAGCTCACCAGAACAGGGGAAACAGCCCCAGCATTTT
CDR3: CASSPEQGKQPQHF

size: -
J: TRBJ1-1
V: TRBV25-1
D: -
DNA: TGTGCCAGCAGTGTTGGGGGCTTTGACACTGAAGCTTTCTTT
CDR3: CASSVGGFDTEAFF

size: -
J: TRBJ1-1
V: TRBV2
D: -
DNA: TGTGCCAGCAGTGAATCCGGGACAAACACTGAAGCTTTCTTT
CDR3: CASSESGTNTEAFF

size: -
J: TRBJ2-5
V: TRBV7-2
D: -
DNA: TGTGCCAGCAGCTCTAGCCTGACCGGGGCTTACGGGACCCAGTACTTC
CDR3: CASSSSLTGAYGTQYF

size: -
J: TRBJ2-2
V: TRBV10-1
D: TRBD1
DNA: TGCGCCAGCAGTGAGCCGGGACAGAGTAACACCGGGGAGCTGTTTTTT
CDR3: CASSEPGQSNTGELFF

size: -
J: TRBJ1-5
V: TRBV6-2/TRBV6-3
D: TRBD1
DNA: TGTGCCAGCAGCCCTACAGGGGTCAATCAGCCCCAGCATTTT
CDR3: CASSPTGVNQPQHF

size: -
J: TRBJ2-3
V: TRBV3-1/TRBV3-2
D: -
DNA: TGTGCCTTTTCCCGTGAGGGAGATACGCAGTATTTT
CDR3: CAFSREGDTQYF

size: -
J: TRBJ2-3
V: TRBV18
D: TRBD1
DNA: TGTGCCAGCTCACATTTTGACAGGGCCAGCACAGATACGCAGTATTTT
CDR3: CASSHFDRASTDTQYF

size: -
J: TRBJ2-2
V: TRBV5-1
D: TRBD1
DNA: TGCGCCAGCAGCTTAAGGACAGGGATCGCGAACACCGGGGAGCTGTTTTTT
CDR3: CASSLRTGIANTGELFF

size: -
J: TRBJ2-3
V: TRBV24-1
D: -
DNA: TGTGCCACCAGTGATTCTCGGCGGAGGACAGATACGCAGTATTTT
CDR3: CATSDSRRRTDTQYF

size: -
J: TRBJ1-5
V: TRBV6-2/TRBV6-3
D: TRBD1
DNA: TGTGCCAGCAGTTACTCGGGGACAGGGAGAGGACAGCCCCAGCATTTT
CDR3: CASSYSGTGRGQPQHF

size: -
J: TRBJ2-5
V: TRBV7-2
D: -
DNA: TGTGCCAGCAGCTTAGGCGAGAGGGAGACCCAGTACTTC
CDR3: CASSLGERETQYF

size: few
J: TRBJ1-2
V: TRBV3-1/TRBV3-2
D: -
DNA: TGTGCCAGCAGCCAAGATAGGTGGGAAGAGGGCTACACCTTC
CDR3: CASSQDRWEEGYTF

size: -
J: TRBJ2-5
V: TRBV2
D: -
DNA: TGTGCCAGCAGTACATTCCAAGAGACCCAGTACTTC
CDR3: CASSTFQETQYF

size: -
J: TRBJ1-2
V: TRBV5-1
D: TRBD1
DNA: TGCGCCAGCAGCCCCGGGACAGGGGGCTATGGCTACACCTTC
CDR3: CASSPGTGGYGYTF

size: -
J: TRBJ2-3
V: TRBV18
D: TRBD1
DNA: TGTGCCAGCTCACCCGCCGGACAGGGAACAGGGACAGATACGCAGTATTTT
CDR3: CASSPAGQGTGTDTQYF

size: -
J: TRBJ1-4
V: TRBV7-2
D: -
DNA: TGTGCCAGCAGCTTAAGCACCGGGGGTGAAAAACTGTTTTTT
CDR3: CASSLSTGGEKLFF